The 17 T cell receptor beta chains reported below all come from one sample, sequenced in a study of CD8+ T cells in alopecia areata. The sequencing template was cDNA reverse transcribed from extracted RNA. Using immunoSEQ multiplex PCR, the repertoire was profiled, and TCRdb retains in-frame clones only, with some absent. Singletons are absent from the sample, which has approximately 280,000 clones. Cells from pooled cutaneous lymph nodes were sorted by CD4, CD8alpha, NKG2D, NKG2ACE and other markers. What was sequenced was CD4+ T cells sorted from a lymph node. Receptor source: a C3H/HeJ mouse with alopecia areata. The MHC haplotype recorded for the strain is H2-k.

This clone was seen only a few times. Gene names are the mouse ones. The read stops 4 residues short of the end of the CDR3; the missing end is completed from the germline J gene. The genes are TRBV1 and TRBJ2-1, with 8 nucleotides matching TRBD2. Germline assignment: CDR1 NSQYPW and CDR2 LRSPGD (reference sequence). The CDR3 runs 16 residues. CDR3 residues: CTCSAVGGGPSSEQFF. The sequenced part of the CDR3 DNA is TGCACCTGCAGTGCAGTTGGGGGGGGGCCGAGTTCT.

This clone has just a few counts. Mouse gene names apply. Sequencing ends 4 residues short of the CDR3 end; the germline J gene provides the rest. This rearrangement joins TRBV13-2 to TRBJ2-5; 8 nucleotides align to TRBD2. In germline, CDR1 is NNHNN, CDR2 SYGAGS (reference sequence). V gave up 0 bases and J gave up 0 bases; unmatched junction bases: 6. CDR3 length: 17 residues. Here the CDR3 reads CASGDALGGVNQDTQYF. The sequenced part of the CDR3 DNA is TGTGCCAGCGGTGATGCGCTGGGGGGCGTTAACCAAGAC.

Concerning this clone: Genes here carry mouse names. The CDR3 spells CASSPDKSQNTLYF. Incomplete CDR3 DNA: TGTGCCAGCAGTCCGGACAAAAGTCAAAAC. This chain links TRBV13-1 with TRBJ2-4, with D possibly TRBD1 on 5 matching bases. The missing CDR3 end, 4 residues past where the read stops, is filled in from the germline J gene. V was shortened by 4 bases and J by 0 bases, with 9 bases between the two germline ends. The germline V gene has CDR1 NSHNY and CDR2 SYGAGN. The CDR3 is 14 residues long.

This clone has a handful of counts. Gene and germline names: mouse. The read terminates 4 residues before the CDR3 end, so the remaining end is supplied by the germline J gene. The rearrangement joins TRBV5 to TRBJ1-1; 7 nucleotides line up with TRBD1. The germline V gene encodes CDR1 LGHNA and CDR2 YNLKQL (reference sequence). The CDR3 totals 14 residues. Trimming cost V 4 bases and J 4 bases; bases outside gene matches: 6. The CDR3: CASSPYRGSTEVFF. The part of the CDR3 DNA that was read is TGTGCCAGCAGCCCATACAGGGGTTCCACA.

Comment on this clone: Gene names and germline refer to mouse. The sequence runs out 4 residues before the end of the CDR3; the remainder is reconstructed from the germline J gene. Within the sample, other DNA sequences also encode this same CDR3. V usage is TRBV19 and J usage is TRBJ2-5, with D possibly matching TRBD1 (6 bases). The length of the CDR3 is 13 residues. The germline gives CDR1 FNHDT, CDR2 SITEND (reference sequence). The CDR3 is CASSIRTEDTQYF. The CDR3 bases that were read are TGTGCCAGCAGTATACGGACAGAAGAC.

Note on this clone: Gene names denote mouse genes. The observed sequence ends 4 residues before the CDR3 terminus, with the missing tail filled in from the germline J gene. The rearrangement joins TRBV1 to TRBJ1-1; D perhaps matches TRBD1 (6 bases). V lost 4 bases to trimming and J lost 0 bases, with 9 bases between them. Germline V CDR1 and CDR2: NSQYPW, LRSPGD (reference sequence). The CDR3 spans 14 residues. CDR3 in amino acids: CTCSGTETNTEVFF. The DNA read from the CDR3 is TGCACCTGCAGTGGGACAGAAACAAACACA.

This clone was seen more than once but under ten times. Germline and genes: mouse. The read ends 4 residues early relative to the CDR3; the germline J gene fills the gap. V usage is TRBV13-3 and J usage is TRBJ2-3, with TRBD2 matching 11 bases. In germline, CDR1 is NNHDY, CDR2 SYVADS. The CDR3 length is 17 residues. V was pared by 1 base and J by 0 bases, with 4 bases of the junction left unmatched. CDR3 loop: CASSDKTGGVSAETLYF. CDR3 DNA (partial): TGTGCCAGCAGTGATAAGACTGGGGGGGTTAGTGCAGAA.

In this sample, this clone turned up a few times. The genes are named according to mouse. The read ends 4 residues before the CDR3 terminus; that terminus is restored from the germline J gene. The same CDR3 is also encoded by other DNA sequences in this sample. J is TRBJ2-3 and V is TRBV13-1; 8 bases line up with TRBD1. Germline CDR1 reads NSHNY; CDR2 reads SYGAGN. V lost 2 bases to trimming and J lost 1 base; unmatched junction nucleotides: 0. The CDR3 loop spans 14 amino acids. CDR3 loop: CASSEDRGAETLYF. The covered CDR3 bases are TGTGCCAGCAGTGAGGACAGGGGTGCAGAA.

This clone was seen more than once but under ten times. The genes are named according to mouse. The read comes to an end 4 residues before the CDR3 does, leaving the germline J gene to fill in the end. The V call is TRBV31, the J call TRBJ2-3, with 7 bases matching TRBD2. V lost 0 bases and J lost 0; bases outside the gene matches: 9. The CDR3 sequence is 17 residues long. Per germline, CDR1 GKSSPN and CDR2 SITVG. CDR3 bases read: TGTGCCTGGAGTCTAGAGGTCTGGGGGACTAGTGCAGAA. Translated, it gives CAWSLEVWGTSAE. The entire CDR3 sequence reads CAWSLEVWGTSAETLYF.

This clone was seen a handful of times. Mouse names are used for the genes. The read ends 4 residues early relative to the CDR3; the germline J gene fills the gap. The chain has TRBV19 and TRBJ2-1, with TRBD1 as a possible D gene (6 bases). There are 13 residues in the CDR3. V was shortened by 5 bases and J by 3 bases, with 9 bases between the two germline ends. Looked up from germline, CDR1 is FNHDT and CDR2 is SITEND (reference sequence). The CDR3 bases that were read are TGTGCCAGCAGAGGACAGATCTATGCT. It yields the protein CASRGQIYA. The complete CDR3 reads CASRGQIYAEQFF.

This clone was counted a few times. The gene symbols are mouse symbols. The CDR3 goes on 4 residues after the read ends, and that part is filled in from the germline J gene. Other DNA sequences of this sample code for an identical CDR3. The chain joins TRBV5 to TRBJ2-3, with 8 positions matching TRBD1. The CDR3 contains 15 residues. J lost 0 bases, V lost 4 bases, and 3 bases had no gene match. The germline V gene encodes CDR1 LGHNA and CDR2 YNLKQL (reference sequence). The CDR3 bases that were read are TGTGCCAGCAGCCGGACAGGGACTAGTGCAGAA. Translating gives CASSRTGTSAE. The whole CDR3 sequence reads CASSRTGTSAETLYF.

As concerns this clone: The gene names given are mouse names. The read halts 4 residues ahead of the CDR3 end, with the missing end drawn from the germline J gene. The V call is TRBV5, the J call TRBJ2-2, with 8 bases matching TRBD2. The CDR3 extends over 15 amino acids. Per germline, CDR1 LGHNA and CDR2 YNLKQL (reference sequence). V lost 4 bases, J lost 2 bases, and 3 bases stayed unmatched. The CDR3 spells CASSLLGGNTGQLYF. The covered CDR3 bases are TGTGCCAGCAGCCTCCTGGGGGGTAACACCGGG.

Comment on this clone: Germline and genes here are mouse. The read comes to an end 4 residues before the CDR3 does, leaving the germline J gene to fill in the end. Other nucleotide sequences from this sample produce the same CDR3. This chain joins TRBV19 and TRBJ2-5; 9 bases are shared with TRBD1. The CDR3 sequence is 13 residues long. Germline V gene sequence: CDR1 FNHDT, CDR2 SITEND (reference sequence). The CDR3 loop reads CASSRTGVDTQYF. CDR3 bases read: TGTGCCAGCAGTAGGACAGGGGTTGAC.

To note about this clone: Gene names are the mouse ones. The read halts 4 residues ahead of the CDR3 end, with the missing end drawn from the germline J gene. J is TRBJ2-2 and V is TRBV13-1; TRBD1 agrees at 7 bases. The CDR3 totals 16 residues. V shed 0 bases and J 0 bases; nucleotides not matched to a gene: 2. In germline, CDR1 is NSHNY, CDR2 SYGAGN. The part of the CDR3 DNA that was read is TGTGCCAGCAGTGATGGCAGGGGGACAAACACCGGG. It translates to CASSDGRGTNTG. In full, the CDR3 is CASSDGRGTNTGQLYF.

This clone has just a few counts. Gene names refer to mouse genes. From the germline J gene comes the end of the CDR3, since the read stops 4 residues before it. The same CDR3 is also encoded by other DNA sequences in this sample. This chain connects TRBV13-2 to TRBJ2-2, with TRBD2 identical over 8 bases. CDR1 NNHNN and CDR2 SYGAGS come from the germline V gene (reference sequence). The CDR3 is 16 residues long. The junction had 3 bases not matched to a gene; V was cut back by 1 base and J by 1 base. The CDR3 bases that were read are TGTGCCAGCGGTGATCTCTGGGGGGAAAACACCGGG. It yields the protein CASGDLWGENTG. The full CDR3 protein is CASGDLWGENTGQLYF.

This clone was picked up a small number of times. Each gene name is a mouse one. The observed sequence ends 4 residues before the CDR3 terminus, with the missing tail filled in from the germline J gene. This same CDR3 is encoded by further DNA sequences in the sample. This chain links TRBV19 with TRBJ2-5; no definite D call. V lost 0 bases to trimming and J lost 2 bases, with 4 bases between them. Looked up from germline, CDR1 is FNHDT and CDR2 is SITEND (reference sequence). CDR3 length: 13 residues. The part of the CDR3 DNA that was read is TGTGCCAGCAGTATAGGGGTCCAAGAC. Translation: CASSIGVQD. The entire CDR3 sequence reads CASSIGVQDTQYF.

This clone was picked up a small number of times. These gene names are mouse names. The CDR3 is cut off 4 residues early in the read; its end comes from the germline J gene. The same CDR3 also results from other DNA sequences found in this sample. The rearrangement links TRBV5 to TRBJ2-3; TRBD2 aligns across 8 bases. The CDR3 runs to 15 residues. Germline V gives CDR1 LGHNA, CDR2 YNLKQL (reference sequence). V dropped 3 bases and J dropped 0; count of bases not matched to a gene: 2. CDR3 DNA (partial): TGTGCCAGCAGCCAGGGGGGGCGGAGTGCAGAA. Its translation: CASSQGGRSAE. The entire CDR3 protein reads CASSQGGRSAETLYF.